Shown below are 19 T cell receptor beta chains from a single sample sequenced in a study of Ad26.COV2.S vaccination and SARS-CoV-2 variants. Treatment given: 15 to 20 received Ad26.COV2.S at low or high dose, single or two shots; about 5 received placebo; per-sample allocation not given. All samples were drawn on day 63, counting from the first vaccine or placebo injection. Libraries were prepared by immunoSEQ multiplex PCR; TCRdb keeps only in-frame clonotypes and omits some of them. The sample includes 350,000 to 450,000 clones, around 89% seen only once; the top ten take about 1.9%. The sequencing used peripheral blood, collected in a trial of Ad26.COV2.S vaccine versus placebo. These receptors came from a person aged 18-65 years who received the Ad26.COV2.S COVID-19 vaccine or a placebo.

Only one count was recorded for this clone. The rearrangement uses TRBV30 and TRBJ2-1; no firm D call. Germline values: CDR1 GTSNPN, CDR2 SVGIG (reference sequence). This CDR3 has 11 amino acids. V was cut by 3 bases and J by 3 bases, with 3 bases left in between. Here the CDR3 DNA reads TGTGCCTGGAGCCACTACAATGAGCAGTTCTTC. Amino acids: CAWSHYNEQFF.

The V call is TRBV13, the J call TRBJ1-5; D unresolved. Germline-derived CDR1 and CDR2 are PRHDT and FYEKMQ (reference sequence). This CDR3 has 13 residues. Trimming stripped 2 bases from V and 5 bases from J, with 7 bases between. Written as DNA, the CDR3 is TGTGCCAGCAGCTTAAAGGGAGATCAGCCCCAGCATTTT. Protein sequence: CASSLKGDQPQHF.

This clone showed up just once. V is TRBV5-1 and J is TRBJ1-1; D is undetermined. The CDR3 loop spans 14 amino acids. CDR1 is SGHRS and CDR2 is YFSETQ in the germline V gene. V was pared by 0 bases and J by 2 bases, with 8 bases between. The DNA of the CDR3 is TGCGCCAGCAGCTTGGTTTCAGGCAACACTGAAGCTTTCTTT. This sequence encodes CASSLVSGNTEAFF.

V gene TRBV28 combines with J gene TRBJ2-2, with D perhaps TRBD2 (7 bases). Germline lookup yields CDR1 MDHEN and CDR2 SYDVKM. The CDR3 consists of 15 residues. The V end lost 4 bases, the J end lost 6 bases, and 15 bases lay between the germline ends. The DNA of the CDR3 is TGTGCCAGCAGTTCAGGGGAGGGCACCGCCGGGGAGCTGTTTTTT. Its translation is CASSSGEGTAGELFF.

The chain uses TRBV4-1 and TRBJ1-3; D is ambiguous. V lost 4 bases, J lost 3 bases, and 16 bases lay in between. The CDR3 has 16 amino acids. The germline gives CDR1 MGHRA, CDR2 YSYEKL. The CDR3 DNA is TGCGCCAGCAGCCGCCTACCCCGGGTAGGTGGAAACACCATATATTTT. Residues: CASSRLPRVGGNTIYF.

CDR3 region: CAWSAPDSEAFF. For the CDR3, the DNA is TGTGCCTGGAGTGCCCCCGACTCTGAAGCTTTCTTT. This rearrangement joins TRBV30 to TRBJ1-1; D ambiguous. The germline V gene has CDR1 GTSNPN and CDR2 SVGIG (reference sequence). The CDR3 totals 12 residues. V shed 1 base and J shed 6 bases, with 9 bases lying between them.

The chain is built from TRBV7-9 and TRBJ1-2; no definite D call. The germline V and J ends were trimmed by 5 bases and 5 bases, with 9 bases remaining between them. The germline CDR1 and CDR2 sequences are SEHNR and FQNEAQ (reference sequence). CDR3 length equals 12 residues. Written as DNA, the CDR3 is TGTGCCAGCAGCCTCCCGGGGTATGGCTACACCTTC. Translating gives CASSLPGYGYTF.

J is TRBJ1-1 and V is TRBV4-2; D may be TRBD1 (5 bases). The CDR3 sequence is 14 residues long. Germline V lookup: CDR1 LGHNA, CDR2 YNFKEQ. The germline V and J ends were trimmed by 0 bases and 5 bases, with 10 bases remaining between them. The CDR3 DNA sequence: TGTGCCAGCAGCCAAGAGGGGCGAGGGACTGAAGCTTTCTTT. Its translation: CASSQEGRGTEAFF.

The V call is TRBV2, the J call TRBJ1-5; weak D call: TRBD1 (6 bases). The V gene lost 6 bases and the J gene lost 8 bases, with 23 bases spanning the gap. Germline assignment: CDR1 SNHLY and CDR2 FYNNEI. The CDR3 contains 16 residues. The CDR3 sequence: CASSRPVQGGSKPQHF. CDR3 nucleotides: TGTGCCAGCAGCCGACCCGTACAGGGAGGTAGTAAGCCCCAGCATTTT.

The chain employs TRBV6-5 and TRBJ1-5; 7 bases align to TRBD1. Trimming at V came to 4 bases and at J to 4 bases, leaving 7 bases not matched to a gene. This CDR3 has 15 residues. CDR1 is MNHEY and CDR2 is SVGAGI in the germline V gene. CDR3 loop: CASSWGGQRNQPQHF. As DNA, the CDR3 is TGTGCCAGCAGTTGGGGGGGACAGCGGAATCAGCCCCAGCATTTT.

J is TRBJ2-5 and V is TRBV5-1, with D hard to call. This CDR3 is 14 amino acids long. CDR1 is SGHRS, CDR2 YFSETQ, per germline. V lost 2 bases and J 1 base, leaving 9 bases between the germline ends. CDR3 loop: CASSFGEFQETQYF. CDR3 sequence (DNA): TGCGCCAGCAGCTTCGGAGAATTCCAAGAGACCCAGTACTTC.

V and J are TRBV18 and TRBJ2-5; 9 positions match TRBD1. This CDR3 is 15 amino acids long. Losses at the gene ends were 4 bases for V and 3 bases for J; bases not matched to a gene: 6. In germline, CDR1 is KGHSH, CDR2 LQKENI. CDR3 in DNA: TGTGCCAGCTCACTCGGGACAGGGAGGGAAGAGACCCAGTACTTC. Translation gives CASSLGTGREETQYF.

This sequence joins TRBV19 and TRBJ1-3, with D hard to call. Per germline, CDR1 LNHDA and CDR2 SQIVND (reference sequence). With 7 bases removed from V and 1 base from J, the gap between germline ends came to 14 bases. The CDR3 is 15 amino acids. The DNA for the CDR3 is TGTGCCAGTAACCCCAGCGGGAGGTCTGGAAACACCATATATTTT. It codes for CASNPSGRSGNTIYF. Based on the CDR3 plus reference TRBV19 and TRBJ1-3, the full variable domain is DGGITQSPKYLFRKEGQNVTLSCEQNLNHDAMYWYRQDPGQGLRLIYYSQIVNDFQKGDIAEGYSVSREKKESFPLTVTSAQKNPTAFYLCASNPSGRSGNTIYFGEGSWLTVV.

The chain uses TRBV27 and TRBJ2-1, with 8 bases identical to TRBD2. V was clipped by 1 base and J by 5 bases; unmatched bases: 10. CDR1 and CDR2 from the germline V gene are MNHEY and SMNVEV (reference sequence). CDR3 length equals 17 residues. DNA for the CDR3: TGTGCCAGCAGTTTATTTGGTAGCGGGAACCTAGACAATGAGCAGTTCTTC. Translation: CASSLFGSGNLDNEQFF.

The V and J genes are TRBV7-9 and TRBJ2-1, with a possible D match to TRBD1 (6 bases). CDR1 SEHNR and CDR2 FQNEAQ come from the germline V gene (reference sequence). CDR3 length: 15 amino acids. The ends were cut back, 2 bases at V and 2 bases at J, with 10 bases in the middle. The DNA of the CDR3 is TGTGCCAGCAGCTTAACAGGGCGGACCTACAATGAGCAGTTCTTC. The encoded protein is CASSLTGRTYNEQFF.

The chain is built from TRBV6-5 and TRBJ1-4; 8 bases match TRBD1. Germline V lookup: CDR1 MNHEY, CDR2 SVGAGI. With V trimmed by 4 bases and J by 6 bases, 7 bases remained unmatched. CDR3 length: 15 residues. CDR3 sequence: CASSSRTGIYEKLFF. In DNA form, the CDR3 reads TGTGCCAGCAGTTCCAGGACAGGGATATATGAAAAACTGTTTTTT.

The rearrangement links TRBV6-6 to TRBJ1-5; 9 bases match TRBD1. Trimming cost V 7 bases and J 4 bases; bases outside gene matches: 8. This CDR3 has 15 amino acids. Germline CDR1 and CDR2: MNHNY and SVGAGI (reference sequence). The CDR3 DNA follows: TGTGCCAGCACCTACACAGGGGGCCTTAATCAGCCCCAGCATTTT. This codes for CASTYTGGLNQPQHF.

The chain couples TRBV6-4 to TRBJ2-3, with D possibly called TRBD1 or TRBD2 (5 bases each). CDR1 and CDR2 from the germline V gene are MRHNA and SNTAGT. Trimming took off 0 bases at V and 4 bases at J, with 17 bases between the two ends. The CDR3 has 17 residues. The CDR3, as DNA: TGTGCCAGCAGTGACTCGAAGTCGGGACGGGCCCCAGATACGCAGTATTTT. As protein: CASSDSKSGRAPDTQYF.

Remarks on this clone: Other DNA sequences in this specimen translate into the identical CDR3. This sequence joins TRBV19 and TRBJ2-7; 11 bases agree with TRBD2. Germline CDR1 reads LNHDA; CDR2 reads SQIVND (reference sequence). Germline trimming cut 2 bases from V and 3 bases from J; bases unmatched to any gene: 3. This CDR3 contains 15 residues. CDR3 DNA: TGTGCCAGTAGTATAAGCCTAGCGGGAGGCTACGAGCAGTACTTC. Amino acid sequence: CASSISLAGGYEQYF.